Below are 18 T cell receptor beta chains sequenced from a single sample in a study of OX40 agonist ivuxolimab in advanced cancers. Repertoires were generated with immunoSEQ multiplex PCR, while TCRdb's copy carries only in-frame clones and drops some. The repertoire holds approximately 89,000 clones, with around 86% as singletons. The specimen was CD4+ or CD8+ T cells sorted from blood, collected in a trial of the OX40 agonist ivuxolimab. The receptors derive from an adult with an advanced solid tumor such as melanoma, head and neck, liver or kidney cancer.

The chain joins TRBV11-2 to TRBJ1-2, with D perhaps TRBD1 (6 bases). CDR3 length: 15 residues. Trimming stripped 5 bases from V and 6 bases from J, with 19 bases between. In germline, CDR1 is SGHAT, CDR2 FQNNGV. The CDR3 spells CASSRWTEEGHGYTF. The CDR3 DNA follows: TGTGCCAGCAGCCGCTGGACAGAGGAGGGGCATGGCTACACCTTC.

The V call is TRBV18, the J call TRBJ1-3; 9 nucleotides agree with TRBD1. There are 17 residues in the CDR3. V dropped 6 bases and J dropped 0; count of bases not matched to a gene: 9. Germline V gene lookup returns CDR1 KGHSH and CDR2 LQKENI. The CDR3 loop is CASSPQLGQGSGNTIYF. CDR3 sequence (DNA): TGTGCCAGCTCGCCCCAGCTGGGACAGGGCTCTGGAAACACCATATATTTT. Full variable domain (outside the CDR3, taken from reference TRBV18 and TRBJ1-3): NAGVMQNPRHLVRRRGQEARLRCSPMKGHSHVYWYRQLPEEGLKFMVYLQKENIIDESGMPKERFSAEFPKEGPSILRIQQVVRGDSAAYFCASSPQLGQGSGNTIYFGEGSWLTVV.

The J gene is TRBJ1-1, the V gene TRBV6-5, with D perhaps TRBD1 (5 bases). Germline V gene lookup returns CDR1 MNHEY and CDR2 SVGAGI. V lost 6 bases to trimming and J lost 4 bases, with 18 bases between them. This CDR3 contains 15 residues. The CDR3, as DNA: TGTGCCAGCAGGCCAGAGGGGTTCTTTAGCACTGAAGCTTTCTTT. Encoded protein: CASRPEGFFSTEAFF.

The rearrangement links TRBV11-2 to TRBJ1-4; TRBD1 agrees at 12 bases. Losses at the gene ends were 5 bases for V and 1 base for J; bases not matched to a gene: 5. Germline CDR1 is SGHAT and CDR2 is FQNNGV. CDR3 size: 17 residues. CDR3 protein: CASSPRDRGLTNEKLFF. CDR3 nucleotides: TGTGCCAGCAGCCCGCGGGACAGGGGGCTAACTAATGAAAAACTGTTTTTT.

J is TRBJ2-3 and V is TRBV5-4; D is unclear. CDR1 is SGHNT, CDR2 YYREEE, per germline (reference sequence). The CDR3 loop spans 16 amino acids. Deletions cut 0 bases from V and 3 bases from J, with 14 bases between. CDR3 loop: CASSLGGGQRTDTQYF. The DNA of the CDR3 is TGTGCCAGCAGCTTGGGAGGCGGCCAGAGAACAGATACGCAGTATTTT. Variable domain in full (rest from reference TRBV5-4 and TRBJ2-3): ETGVTQSPTHLIKTRGQQVTLRCSSQSGHNTVSWYQQALGQGPQFIFQYYREEENGRGNFPPRFSGLQFPNYSSELNVNALELDDSALYLCASSLGGGQRTDTQYFGPGTRLTVL.

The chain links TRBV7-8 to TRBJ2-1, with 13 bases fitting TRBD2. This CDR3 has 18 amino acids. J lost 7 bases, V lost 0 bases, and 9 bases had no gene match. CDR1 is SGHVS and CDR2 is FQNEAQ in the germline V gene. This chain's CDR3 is CASSLALTSGGMWNEQFF. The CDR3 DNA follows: TGTGCCAGCAGCTTAGCTTTGACTAGCGGGGGGATGTGGAATGAGCAGTTCTTC. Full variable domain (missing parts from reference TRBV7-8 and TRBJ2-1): GAGVSQSPRYKVAKRGQDVALRCDPISGHVSLFWYQQALGQGPEFLTYFQNEAQLDKSGLPSDRFFAERPEGSVSTLKIQRTQQEDSAVYLCASSLALTSGGMWNEQFFGPGTRLTVL.

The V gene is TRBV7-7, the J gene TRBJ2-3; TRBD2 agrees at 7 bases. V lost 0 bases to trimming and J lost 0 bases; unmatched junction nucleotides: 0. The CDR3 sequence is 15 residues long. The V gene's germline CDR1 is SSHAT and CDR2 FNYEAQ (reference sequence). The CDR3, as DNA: TGTGCCAGCAGCTTAGCTAGCGGGAGCACAGATACGCAGTATTTT. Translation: CASSLASGSTDTQYF. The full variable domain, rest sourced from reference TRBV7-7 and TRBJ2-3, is GAGVSQSPRYKVTKRGQDVTLRCDPISSHATLYWYQQALGQGPEFLTYFNYEAQPDKSGLPSDRFSAERPEGSISTLTIQRTEQRDSAMYRCASSLASGSTDTQYFGPGTRLTVL.

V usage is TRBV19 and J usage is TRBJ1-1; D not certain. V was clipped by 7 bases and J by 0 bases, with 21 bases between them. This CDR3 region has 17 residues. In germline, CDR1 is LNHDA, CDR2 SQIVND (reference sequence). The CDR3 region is CASKALGPGKMNTEAFF. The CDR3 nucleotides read TGTGCCAGTAAAGCCCTTGGACCGGGGAAGATGAACACTGAAGCTTTCTTT.

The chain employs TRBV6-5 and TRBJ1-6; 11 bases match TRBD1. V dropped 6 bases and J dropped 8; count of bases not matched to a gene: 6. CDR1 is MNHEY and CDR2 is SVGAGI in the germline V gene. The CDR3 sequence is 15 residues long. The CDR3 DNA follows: TGTGCCAGCAGACGGGACAGGGGGTCGGATTCACCCCTCCACTTT. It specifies CASRRDRGSDSPLHF.

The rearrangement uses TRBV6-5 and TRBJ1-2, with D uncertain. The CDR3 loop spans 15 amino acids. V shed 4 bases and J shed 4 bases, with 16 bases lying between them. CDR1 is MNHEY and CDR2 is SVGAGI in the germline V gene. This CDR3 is CASSFTVGEIYGYTF. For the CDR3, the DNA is TGTGCCAGCAGTTTTACAGTCGGAGAGATCTATGGCTACACCTTC.

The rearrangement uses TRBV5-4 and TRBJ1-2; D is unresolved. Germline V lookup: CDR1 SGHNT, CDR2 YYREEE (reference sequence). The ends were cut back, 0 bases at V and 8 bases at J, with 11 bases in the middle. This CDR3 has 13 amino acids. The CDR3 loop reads CASSLDGLWGYTF. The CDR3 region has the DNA TGTGCCAGCAGCTTGGACGGGTTATGGGGCTACACCTTC.

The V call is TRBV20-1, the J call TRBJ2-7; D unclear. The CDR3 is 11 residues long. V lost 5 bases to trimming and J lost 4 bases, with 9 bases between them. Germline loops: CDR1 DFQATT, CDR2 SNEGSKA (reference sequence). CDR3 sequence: CSAVDSYEQYF. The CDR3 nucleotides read TGCAGTGCTGTCGACTCGTACGAGCAGTACTTC.

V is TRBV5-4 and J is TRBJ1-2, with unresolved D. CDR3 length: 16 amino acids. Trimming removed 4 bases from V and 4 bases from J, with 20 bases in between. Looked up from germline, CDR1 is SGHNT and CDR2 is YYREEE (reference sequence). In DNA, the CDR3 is TGTGCCAGCAGCCCCAGTGGTGGACCCTTTGGCTATGGCTACACCTTC. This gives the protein CASSPSGGPFGYGYTF. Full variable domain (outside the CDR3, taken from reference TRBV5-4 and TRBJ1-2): ETGVTQSPTHLIKTRGQQVTLRCSSQSGHNTVSWYQQALGQGPQFIFQYYREEENGRGNFPPRFSGLQFPNYSSELNVNALELDDSALYLCASSPSGGPFGYGYTFGSGTRLTVV.

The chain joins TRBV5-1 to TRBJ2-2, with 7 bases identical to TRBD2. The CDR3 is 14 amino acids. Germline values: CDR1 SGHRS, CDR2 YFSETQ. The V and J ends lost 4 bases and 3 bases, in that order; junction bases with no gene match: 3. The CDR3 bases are TGCGCCAGCAGCGGCGGGGGTTACACCGGGGAGCTGTTTTTT. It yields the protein CASSGGGYTGELFF.

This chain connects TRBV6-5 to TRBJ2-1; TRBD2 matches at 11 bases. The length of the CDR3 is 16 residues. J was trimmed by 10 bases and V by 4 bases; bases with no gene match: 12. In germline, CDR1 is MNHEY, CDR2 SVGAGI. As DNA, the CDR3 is TGTGCCAGCAGTTCCCCGAGACTAGCGGGGCTAATAGAGCAGTTCTTC. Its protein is CASSSPRLAGLIEQFF.

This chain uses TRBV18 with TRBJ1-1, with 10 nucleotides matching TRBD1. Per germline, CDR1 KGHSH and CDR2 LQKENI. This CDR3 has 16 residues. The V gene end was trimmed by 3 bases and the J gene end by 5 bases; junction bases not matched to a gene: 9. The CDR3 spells CASSPFGTGAGTEAFF. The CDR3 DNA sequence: TGTGCCAGCTCACCCTTCGGGACAGGGGCGGGTACTGAAGCTTTCTTT.

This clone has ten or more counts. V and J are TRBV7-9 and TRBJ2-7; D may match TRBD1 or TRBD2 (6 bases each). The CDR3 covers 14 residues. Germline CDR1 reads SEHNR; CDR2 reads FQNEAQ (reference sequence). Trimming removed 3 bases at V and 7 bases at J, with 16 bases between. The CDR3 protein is CASSFRTLGGEQYF. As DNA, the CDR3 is TGTGCCAGCAGCTTCAGGACTTTAGGGGGGGAGCAGTACTTC.

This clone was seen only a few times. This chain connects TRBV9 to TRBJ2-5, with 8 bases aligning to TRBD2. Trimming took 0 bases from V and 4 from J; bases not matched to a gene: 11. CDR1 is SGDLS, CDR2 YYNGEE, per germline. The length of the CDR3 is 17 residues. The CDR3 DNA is TGTGCCAGCAGCGTAGGTATCGGGGGGGCCCTCGGAGAGACCCAGTACTTC. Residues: CASSVGIGGALGETQYF.